Below, one T cell receptor (beta chain) is given with its context. Its antigen is as yet unknown. This sample is part of a study of human T cells and chemical hapten exposure. Study-wide context: Patients got weekly scalp diphenylcyclopropenone doses over the approximately 24-week study.

The CDR3 totals 15 residues. J lost 4 bases, V lost 7 bases, and 8 bases had no gene match. Germline V gene sequence: CDR1 SNHLY, CDR2 FYNNEI. Study-wide results and caveats: Donors, who had alopecia, may show an immune response that differs from healthy people's.

Original methodology: Sequenced samples showed a median of approximately 100,000 TCRs each, with counts running from around 24,000 to 710,000. TCRdb re-called the RACE reads through MiXCR, storing one row per CDR3 protein. Here the V and J calls rest on TCRdb's processing, not on the authors' analysis. The sample contains 79,000 or so distinct CDR3 sequences, 32% of which appear only once. Time point defined: patch test 1, 2 weeks after DPC sensitization. As for treatment: therapeutic diphenylcyclopropenone sensitization with weekly scalp DPC. J is TRBJ2-3 and V is TRBV2, with 10 bases fitting TRBD2. The sample in question was whole blood, obtained in connection with sensitization to the hapten diphenylcyclopropenone (DPC). The origin of this receptor is a man aged 35 to 55 with alopecia areata. Some clones in this sample may be carry-over from other donors' samples. The CDR3 sequence is CASNPLAGRSDTQYF. In DNA form, the CDR3 reads TGTGCCAGCAATCCACTAGCGGGAAGGTCAGATACGCAGTATTTT.